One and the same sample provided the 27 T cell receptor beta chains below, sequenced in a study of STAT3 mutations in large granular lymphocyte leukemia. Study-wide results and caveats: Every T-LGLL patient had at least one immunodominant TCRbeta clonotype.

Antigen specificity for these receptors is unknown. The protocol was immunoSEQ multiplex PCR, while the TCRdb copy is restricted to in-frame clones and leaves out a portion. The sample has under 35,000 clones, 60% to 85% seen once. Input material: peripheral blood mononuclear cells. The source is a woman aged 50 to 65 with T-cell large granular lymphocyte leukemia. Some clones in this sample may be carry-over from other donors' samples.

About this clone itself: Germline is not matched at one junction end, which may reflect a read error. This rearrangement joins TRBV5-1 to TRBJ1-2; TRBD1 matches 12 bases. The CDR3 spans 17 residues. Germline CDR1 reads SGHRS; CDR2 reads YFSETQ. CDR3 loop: CASSLEFLGQGAQGYTF. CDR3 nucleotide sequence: TGCGCCAGCAGTTTGGAGTTCTTGGGACAGGGGGCGCAGGGCTACACCTTC.

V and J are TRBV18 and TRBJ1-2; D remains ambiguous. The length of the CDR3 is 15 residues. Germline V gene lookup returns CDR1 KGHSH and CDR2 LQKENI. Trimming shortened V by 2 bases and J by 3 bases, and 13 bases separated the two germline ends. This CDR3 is CASSPITGSDYGYTF. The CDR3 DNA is TGTGCCAGCTCACCAATAACGGGGTCGGACTATGGCTACACCTTC.

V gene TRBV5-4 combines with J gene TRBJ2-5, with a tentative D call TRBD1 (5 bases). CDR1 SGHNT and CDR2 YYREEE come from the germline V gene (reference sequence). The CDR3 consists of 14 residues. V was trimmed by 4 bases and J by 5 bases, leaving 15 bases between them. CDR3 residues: CASSLTARDETQYF. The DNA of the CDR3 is TGTGCCAGCAGCCTGACAGCGAGAGACGAGACCCAGTACTTC.

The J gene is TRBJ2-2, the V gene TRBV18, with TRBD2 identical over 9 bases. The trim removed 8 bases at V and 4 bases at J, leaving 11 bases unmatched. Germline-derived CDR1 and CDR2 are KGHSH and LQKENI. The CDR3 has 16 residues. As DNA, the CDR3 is TGTGCCAGCGCAACGGAAGCGGGAGGACTCACCGGGGAGCTGTTTTTT. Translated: CASATEAGGLTGELFF.

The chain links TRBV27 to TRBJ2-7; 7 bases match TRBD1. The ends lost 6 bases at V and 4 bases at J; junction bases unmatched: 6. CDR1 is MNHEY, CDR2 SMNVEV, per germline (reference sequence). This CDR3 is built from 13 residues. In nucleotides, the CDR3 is TGTGCCAGCAGAAATAGACAGGGTTACGAGCAGTACTTC. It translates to CASRNRQGYEQYF.

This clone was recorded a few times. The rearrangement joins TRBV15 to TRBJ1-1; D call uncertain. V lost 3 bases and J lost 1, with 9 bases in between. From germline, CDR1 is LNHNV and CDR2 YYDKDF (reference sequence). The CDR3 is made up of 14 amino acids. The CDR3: CATSRWKENTEAFF. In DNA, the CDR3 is TGTGCCACCAGCAGGTGGAAGGAGAACACTGAAGCTTTCTTT.

In DNA, the CDR3 is TGTGCCAGCAGCTTGGAGGTGGGGGGAGGGTACGAGCAGTACTTC. Encoded protein: CASSLEVGGGYEQYF. This sequence joins TRBV5-4 and TRBJ2-7; 7 nucleotides align to TRBD2. CDR3 length: 15 residues. V gave up 0 bases and J gave up 4 bases; unmatched junction bases: 7. The germline V gene has CDR1 SGHNT and CDR2 YYREEE (reference sequence).

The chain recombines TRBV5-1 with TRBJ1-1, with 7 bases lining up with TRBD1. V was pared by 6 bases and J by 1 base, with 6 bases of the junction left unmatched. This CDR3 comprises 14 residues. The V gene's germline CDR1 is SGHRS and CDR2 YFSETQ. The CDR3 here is CASTRQGRNTEAFF. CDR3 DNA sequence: TGCGCCAGCACCCGACAGGGACGGAACACTGAAGCTTTCTTT.

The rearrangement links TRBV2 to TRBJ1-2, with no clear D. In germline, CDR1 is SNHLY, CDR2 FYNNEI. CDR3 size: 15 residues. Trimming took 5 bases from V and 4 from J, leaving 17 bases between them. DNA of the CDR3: TGTGCCAGCAGTTTCTTAGGGCTGCCCGTCTATGGCTACACCTTC. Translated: CASSFLGLPVYGYTF.

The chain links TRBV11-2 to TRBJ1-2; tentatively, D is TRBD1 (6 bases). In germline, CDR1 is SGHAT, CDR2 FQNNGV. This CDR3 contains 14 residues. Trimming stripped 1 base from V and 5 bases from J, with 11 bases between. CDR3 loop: CASSLGGASYGYTF. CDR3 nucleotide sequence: TGTGCCAGCAGCTTAGGGGGGGCGTCTTATGGCTACACCTTC. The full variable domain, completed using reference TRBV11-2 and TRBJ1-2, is EAGVAQSPRYKIIEKRQSVAFWCNPISGHATLYWYQQILGQGPKLLIQFQNNGVVDDSQLPKDRFSAERLKGVDSTLKIQPAKLEDSAVYLCASSLGGASYGYTFGSGTRLTVV.

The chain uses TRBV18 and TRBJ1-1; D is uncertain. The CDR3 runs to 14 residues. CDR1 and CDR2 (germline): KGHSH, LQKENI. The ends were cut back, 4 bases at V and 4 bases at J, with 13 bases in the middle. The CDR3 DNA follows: TGTGCCAGCTCACAAGGACCCGGCGGCACTGAAGCTTTCTTT. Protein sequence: CASSQGPGGTEAFF.

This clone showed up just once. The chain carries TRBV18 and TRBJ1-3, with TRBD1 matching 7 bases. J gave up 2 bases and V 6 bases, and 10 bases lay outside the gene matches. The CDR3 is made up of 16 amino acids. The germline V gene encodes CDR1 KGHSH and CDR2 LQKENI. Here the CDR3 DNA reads TGTGCCAGCTCCCCTCCCGGGACAGTAGCTGGAAACACCATATATTTT. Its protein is CASSPPGTVAGNTIYF.

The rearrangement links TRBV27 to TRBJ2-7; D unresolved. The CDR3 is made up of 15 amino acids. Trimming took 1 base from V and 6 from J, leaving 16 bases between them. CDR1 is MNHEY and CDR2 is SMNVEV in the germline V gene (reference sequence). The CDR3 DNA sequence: TGTGCCAGCAGTTTATATGGCGGTCTCCTGCTCGAGCAGTACTTC. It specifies CASSLYGGLLLEQYF.

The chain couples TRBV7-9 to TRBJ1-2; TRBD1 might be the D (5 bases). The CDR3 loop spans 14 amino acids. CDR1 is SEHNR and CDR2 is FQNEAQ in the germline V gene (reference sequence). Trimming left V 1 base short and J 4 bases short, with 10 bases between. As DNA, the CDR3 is TGTGCCAGCAGCTTAGGGGGCAGTACCTATGGCTACACCTTC. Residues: CASSLGGSTYGYTF.

The CDR3 sequence: CASSFGGYQETQYF. The CDR3 DNA reads TGTGCCAGCAGCTTTGGCGGATACCAAGAGACCCAGTACTTC. The rearrangement links TRBV11-1 to TRBJ2-5, with D hard to call. This CDR3 contains 14 residues. Trimming removed 3 bases from V and 0 bases from J, with 8 bases in between. Germline V gene lookup returns CDR1 SGHAT and CDR2 FQDESV (reference sequence).

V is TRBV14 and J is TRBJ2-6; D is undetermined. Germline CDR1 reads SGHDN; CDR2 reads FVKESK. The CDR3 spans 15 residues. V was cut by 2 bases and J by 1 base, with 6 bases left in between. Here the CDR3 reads CASSQQVSGANVLTF. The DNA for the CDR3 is TGTGCCAGCAGCCAACAGGTATCTGGGGCCAACGTCCTGACTTTC.

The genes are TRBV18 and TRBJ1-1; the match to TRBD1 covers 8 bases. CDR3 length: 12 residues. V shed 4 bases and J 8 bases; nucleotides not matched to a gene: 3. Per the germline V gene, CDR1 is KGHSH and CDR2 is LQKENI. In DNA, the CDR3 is TGTGCCAGCTCACAGGACAGGGCAGAAGCTTTCTTT. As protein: CASSQDRAEAFF.

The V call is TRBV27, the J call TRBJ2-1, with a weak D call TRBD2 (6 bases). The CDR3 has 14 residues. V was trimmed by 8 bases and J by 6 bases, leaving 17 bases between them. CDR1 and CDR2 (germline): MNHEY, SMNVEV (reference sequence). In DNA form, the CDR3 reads TGTGCCAGCGGGACCCTGGGGAGGAGCAATGAGCAGTTCTTC. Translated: CASGTLGRSNEQFF.

The DNA of the CDR3 is TGTGCCAGCAGCTTGGGCGGGGCAGCAACTAATGAAAAACTGTTTTTT. It specifies CASSLGGAATNEKLFF. This chain joins TRBV5-4 and TRBJ1-4, with D tentatively TRBD1 (5 bases). V lost 0 bases, J lost 0 bases, and 9 bases lay in between. Germline CDR1 SGHNT, CDR2 YYREEE (reference sequence). This CDR3 contains 16 residues.

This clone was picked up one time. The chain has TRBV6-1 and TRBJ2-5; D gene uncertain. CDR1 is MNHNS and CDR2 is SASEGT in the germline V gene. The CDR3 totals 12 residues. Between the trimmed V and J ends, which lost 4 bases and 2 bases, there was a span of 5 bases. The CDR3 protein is CASSGSQETQYF. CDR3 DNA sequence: TGTGCCAGCAGTGGGTCTCAAGAGACCCAGTACTTC.

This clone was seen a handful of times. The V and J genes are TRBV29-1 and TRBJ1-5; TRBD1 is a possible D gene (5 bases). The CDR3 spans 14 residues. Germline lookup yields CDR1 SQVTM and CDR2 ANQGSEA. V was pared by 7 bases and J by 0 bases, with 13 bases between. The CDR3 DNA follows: TGCAGCGCCTCGACAGAGTATAGCAATCAGCCCCAGCATTTT. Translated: CSASTEYSNQPQHF.

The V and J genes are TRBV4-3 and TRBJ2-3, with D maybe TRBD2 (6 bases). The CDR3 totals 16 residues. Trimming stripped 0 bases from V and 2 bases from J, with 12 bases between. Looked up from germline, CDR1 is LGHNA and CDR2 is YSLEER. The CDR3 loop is CASSQDRAGYTDTQYF. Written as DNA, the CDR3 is TGCGCCAGCAGCCAAGATCGGGCGGGATACACAGATACGCAGTATTTT.

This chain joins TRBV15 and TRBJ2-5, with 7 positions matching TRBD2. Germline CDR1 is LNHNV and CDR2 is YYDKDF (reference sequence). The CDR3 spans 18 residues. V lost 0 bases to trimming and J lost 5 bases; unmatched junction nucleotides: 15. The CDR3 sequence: CATSREGGGRGIRETQYF. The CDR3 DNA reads TGTGCCACCAGCAGAGAAGGTGGAGGGAGGGGAATCCGGGAGACCCAGTACTTC. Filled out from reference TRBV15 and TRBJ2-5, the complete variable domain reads DAMVIQNPRYQVTQFGKPVTLSCSQTLNHNVMYWYQQKSSQAPKLLFHYYDKDFNNEADTPDNFQSRRPNTSFCFLDIRSPGLGDTAMYLCATSREGGGRGIRETQYFGPGTRLLVL.

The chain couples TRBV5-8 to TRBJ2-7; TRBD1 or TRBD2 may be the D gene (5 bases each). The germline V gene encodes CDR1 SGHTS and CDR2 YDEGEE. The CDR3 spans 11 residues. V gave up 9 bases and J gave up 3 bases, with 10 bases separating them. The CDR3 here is CATRGYYEQYF. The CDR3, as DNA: TGTGCCACGAGGGGATACTACGAGCAGTACTTC.

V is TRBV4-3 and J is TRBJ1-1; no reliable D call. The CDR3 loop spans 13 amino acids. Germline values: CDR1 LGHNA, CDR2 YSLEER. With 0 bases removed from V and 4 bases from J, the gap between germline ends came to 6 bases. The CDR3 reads CASSQEPGTEAFF. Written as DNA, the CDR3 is TGCGCCAGCAGCCAAGAACCCGGCACTGAAGCTTTCTTT.

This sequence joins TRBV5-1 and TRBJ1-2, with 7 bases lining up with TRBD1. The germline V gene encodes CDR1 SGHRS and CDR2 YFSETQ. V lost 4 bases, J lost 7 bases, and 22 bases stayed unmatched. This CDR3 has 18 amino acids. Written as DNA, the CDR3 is TGCGCCAGCAGCCCGCGTCCAGGGGGGCCCACATCTAGGAGTGGCTACACCTTC. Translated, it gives CASSPRPGGPTSRSGYTF.

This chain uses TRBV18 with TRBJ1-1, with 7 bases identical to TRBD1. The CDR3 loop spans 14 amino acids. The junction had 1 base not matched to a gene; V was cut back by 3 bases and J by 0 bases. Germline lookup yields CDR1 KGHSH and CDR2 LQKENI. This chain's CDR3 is CASSPGQVNTEAFF. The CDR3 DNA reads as TGTGCCAGCTCACCCGGACAGGTGAACACTGAAGCTTTCTTT.